This T cell receptor beta chain was identified during a study of circulating and synovial CD4+ cells in juvenile arthritis. Study results and caveats: CPL and bulk CD4 samples differed at least tenfold in T cell genomes. Circulating pathogenic-like and bulk T cells looked alike by Vbeta family usage. These blood cells shared more CDR3 sequences with synovium than bulk blood.

Germline CDR1 is LNHDA and CDR2 is SQIVND (reference sequence). This CDR3 comprises 15 residues. V shed 6 bases and J 3 bases; nucleotides not matched to a gene: 8. Notes on this clone: Its antigen is unidentified.

The assay was immunoSEQ multiplex PCR, and TCRdb's table has in-frame clones only and misses some. The data contain approximately 36,000 clones, roughly 94% of them singletons. The genes are TRBV19 and TRBJ2-5; TRBD1 agrees at 9 bases. The sample comprised CD4+ T cells from blood. This TCR derives from a human donor with juvenile idiopathic arthritis. The CDR3 spells CASSLPGQGKETQYF. The CDR3 DNA reads TGTGCCAGTAGCTTGCCGGGACAGGGAAAAGAGACCCAGTACTTC.